The next 20 T cell receptor beta chains were all read from a single sample in a study of OX40 agonist ivuxolimab in advanced cancers. The protocol was immunoSEQ multiplex PCR, while the TCRdb copy is restricted to in-frame clones and leaves out a portion. The data contain roughly 76,000 clones, around 84% of them seen just once; the ten biggest clones take up 2% to 3%. The sequencing used CD4+ or CD8+ T cells sorted from blood, collected in a trial of the OX40 agonist ivuxolimab. The receptors come from an adult with an advanced solid tumor such as melanoma, head and neck, liver or kidney cancer.

The gene calls are TRBV25-1 and TRBJ2-3, with 7 bases aligning to TRBD1. The germline gives CDR1 MGHDK, CDR2 SYGVNS. This CDR3 comprises 17 residues. V dropped 4 bases and J dropped 2; count of bases not matched to a gene: 12. DNA of the CDR3: TGTGCCAGCAGTGGCCCTGGGACAGCGCGACTCACAGATACGCAGTATTTT. It specifies CASSGPGTARLTDTQYF.

The V call is TRBV6-4, the J call TRBJ2-1, with a possible D match to TRBD1 (6 bases). V was clipped by 0 bases and J by 3 bases, with 12 bases between them. The germline V gene has CDR1 MRHNA and CDR2 SNTAGT. The CDR3 length is 16 residues. The CDR3 loop is CASSDSYDRRYNEQFF. The DNA of the CDR3 is TGTGCCAGCAGTGACTCCTATGACAGGCGCTACAATGAGCAGTTCTTC.

This sequence joins TRBV7-9 and TRBJ1-5; 7 nucleotides match TRBD1. CDR1 SEHNR and CDR2 FQNEAQ come from the germline V gene (reference sequence). J gave up 4 bases and V 7 bases, and 16 bases lay outside the gene matches. CDR3 length: 17 residues. The CDR3 sequence: CASIRARDSASNQPQHF. The CDR3 DNA sequence: TGTGCCAGCATCAGAGCCCGGGACAGCGCATCAAATCAGCCCCAGCATTTT. Complete variable domain (other parts from reference TRBV7-9 and TRBJ1-5): DTGVSQNPRHKITKRGQNVTFRCDPISEHNRLYWYRQTLGQGPEFLTYFQNEAQLEKSRLLSDRFSAERPKGSFSTLEIQRTEQGDSAMYLCASIRARDSASNQPQHFGDGTRLSIL.

The rearrangement links TRBV21-1 to TRBJ2-7; no DNA check was done on the table's D call, TRBD1. TRBV21-1 is a known pseudogene. This CDR3 spans 14 amino acids. The CDR3 here is CASSKRDRSYEQYF. DNA of the CDR3: TGTGCCAGCAGCAAAAGGGACAGGTCCTACGAGCAGTACTTC.

This chain uses TRBV6-6 with TRBJ1-5, with D uncertain. The CDR3 has 13 amino acids. V was pared by 6 bases and J by 5 bases, with 11 bases between. CDR1 MNHNY and CDR2 SVGAGI come from the germline V gene (reference sequence). This CDR3 is CASSTGSHQPQHF. The CDR3 DNA reads as TGTGCCAGCAGCACCGGGTCCCATCAGCCCCAGCATTTT.

The chain links TRBV2 to TRBJ2-2, with a weak D call TRBD2 (6 bases). V was trimmed by 7 bases and J by 5 bases, leaving 17 bases between them. CDR1 and CDR2 (germline): SNHLY, FYNNEI. The CDR3 extends over 15 amino acids. CDR3 region: CASTEGRTITGELFF. The CDR3 DNA reads TGTGCCAGCACGGAGGGAAGAACAATTACCGGGGAGCTGTTTTTT.

This rearrangement joins TRBV28 to TRBJ1-2; weak D call: TRBD1 (6 bases). Trimming pared 6 bases from V and 4 bases from J, leaving 18 bases between. There are 15 residues in the CDR3. Germline loops: CDR1 MDHEN, CDR2 SYDVKM. The CDR3 DNA reads TGTGCCAGCAGCCGAAGTGGACAGTTTGGCTATGGCTACACCTTC. Translation: CASSRSGQFGYGYTF.

The chain recombines TRBV6-1 with TRBJ1-5, with D tentatively TRBD1 (6 bases). This CDR3 has 14 residues. Germline CDR1 is MNHNS and CDR2 is SASEGT. V was pared by 6 bases and J by 1 base, with 10 bases between. The CDR3 DNA follows: TGTGCCAGCAGCGCAACAGGGAGCAATCAGCCCCAGCATTTT. Encoded protein: CASSATGSNQPQHF.

V and J are TRBV28 and TRBJ1-5; D possibly corresponds to TRBD1 (6 bases). The V and J ends lost 6 bases and 0 bases respectively, with 18 bases between them. The CDR3 has 17 residues. CDR1 is MDHEN, CDR2 SYDVKM, per germline. CDR3 sequence: CASSPPNRVRSNQPQHF. The CDR3 DNA reads TGTGCCAGCAGCCCCCCCAACAGGGTTCGTAGCAATCAGCCCCAGCATTTT.

The chain recombines TRBV27 with TRBJ1-2; 9 nucleotides match TRBD1. This CDR3 is built from 14 residues. Trimming cost V 7 bases and J 1 base; bases outside gene matches: 4. Germline CDR1 MNHEY, CDR2 SMNVEV (reference sequence). CDR3 DNA: TGTGCCAGCACCAGGACAGGGGATAACTATGGCTACACCTTC. Protein: CASTRTGDNYGYTF.

The genes are TRBV6-5 and TRBJ1-2; D is perhaps TRBD1 (6 bases). The CDR3 sequence is 13 residues long. Germline CDR1 MNHEY, CDR2 SVGAGI. The V and J ends lost 8 bases and 4 bases respectively, with 14 bases between them. CDR3 nucleotides: TGTGCCAGCGGGGAAGTACAGGGCTATGGCTACACCTTC. Amino acid sequence: CASGEVQGYGYTF.

The gene calls are TRBV2 and TRBJ1-5, with 9 nucleotides matching TRBD1. Germline assignment: CDR1 SNHLY and CDR2 FYNNEI. J was trimmed by 2 bases and V by 9 bases; bases with no gene match: 11. This CDR3 spans 16 amino acids. This CDR3 reads CARRTGAPLGNQPQHF. In DNA form, the CDR3 reads TGTGCCAGACGGACAGGGGCGCCCCTGGGCAATCAGCCCCAGCATTTT. The variable domain in full, with the rest retrieved from reference TRBV2 and TRBJ1-5, is EPEVTQTPSHQVTQMGQEVILRCVPISNHLYFYWYRQILGQKVEFLVSFYNNEISEKSEIFDDQFSVERPDGSNFTLKIRSTKLEDSAMYFCARRTGAPLGNQPQHFGDGTRLSIL.

The count of this clone is one. The rearrangement uses TRBV7-2 and TRBJ1-2; 8 nucleotides agree with TRBD1. There are 15 residues in the CDR3. V lost 1 base to trimming and J lost 2 bases; unmatched junction nucleotides: 3. Germline V CDR1 and CDR2: SGHTA, FQGNSA. The CDR3 DNA sequence: TGTGCCAGCAGCTTAGTTCAGGGGGCGAACTATGGCTACACCTTC. Protein sequence: CASSLVQGANYGYTF.

CDR3 sequence: CASSSLPTIASTDTQYF. CDR3 in DNA: TGTGCCAGCAGTTCCCTCCCCACGATCGCCTCCACAGATACGCAGTATTTT. The V gene is TRBV27, the J gene TRBJ2-3; D uncertain. Germline CDR1 is MNHEY and CDR2 is SMNVEV (reference sequence). V was cut by 4 bases and J by 2 bases, with 19 bases left in between. CDR3 length: 17 amino acids.

The chain employs TRBV19 and TRBJ1-1; no firm D call. The V gene lost 0 bases and the J gene lost 6 bases, with 8 bases spanning the gap. The CDR3 length is 13 residues. The germline gives CDR1 LNHDA, CDR2 SQIVND (reference sequence). The chain's CDR3 is CASSIDLGSEAFF. Written as DNA, the CDR3 is TGTGCCAGTAGTATAGATCTGGGTTCTGAAGCTTTCTTT.

The genes are TRBV6-5 and TRBJ1-2, with TRBD1 matching 10 bases. This CDR3 comprises 14 residues. Looked up from germline, CDR1 is MNHEY and CDR2 is SVGAGI. After removal of 4 bases from V and 8 bases from J, the junction contained 7 bases not matched to a gene. The CDR3 region has the DNA TGTGCCAGCAGTTTCCTCGGGACAGGGGACGGCTACACCTTC. Its translation: CASSFLGTGDGYTF.

The rearrangement links TRBV2 to TRBJ2-1, with 7 positions matching TRBD1. The trim removed 11 bases at V and 1 base at J, leaving 8 bases unmatched. CDR3 length: 14 amino acids. The germline CDR1 and CDR2 sequences are SNHLY and FYNNEI. The CDR3 spells CASIPGQSYNEQFF. In DNA, the CDR3 is TGTGCCTCCATCCCGGGACAGTCCTACAATGAGCAGTTCTTC.

CDR3 DNA sequence: TGTGCCAGCAGCTTAGTGGCTAGCGGGCCCCAAGAGACCCAGTACTTC. It specifies CASSLVASGPQETQYF. The chain links TRBV7-2 to TRBJ2-5; TRBD2 matches 8 bases. Losses at the gene ends were 1 base for V and 1 base for J; bases not matched to a gene: 5. The germline CDR1 and CDR2 sequences are SGHTA and FQGNSA. The CDR3 covers 16 residues.

The chain joins TRBV7-8 to TRBJ1-1; TRBD1 might be the D (5 bases). V lost 4 bases to trimming and J lost 7 bases, with 19 bases between them. The CDR3 has 15 residues. Germline loops: CDR1 SGHVS, CDR2 FQNEAQ. The DNA of the CDR3 is TGTGCCAGCAGCTCCCGGGACGGGTGGCGCGATGAAGCTTTCTTT. It yields the protein CASSSRDGWRDEAFF.

The rearrangement uses TRBV7-2 and TRBJ2-3; 9 nucleotides agree with TRBD1. CDR3 length: 15 residues. V shed 4 bases, J shed 3 bases, and the junction held 5 bases outside the gene matches. Germline V CDR1 and CDR2: SGHTA, FQGNSA. The CDR3 sequence is CASSSTGGATDTQYF. Written as DNA, the CDR3 is TGTGCCAGCAGCTCGACAGGGGGTGCGACAGATACGCAGTATTTT.